One and the same sample provided the 21 T cell receptor beta chains below, sequenced in a study of a mutant IDH1 vaccine in newly diagnosed glioma. Time point denoted: baseline, week 1 (first vaccination visit). Described treatment: pre-vaccination baseline after standard-of-care therapy. Profiling relied on immunoSEQ multiplex PCR, and the TCRdb table lists in-frame clones only, not all of them. The top ten hold roughly 0.61% of the sample, which has 75,000 to 100,000 clones, roughly 89% seen once. The sample consisted of PBMCs, taken from a glioma patient treated with radiotherapy, temozolomide or both. All receptors come from a woman aged 45-65 years with glioma.

The chain joins TRBV9 to TRBJ2-7, with D hard to call. Germline CDR1 reads SGDLS; CDR2 reads YYNGEE. The V end lost 3 bases, the J end lost 0 bases, and 7 bases lay between the germline ends. This CDR3 is built from 13 residues. DNA for the CDR3: TGTGCCAGCAGCGCAAAGGGCTCCTACGAGCAGTACTTC. It is translated as CASSAKGSYEQYF.

This sequence joins TRBV28 and TRBJ2-1, with D uncertain. The CDR3 consists of 12 residues. CDR1 and CDR2 (germline): MDHEN, SYDVKM. V lost 2 bases, J lost 5 bases, and 4 bases lay in between. Here the CDR3 DNA reads TGTGCCAGCAGTTTACGGAACAATGAGCAGTTCTTC. Protein product: CASSLRNNEQFF. Full variable domain (missing parts from reference TRBV28 and TRBJ2-1): DVKVTQSSRYLVKRTGEKVFLECVQDMDHENMFWYRQDPGLGLRLIYFSYDVKMKEKGDIPEGYSVSREKKERFSLILESASTNQTSMYLCASSLRNNEQFFGPGTRLTVL.

This clone came up a few times. The chain recombines TRBV5-1 with TRBJ2-7; 10 nucleotides line up with TRBD1. Germline CDR1 reads SGHRS; CDR2 reads YFSETQ. This CDR3 is built from 16 residues. The trim removed 3 bases at V and 5 bases at J, leaving 11 bases unmatched. The CDR3 here is CASSSNTGQGSDEQYF. The CDR3 region has the DNA TGCGCCAGCAGCTCGAACACGGGACAGGGGTCTGACGAGCAGTACTTC.

As DNA, the CDR3 is TGTGCCAGCAGGGGCCTCGGAATGGACACTGAAGCTTTCTTT. Its translation: CASRGLGMDTEAFF. This rearrangement joins TRBV27 to TRBJ1-1; D is uncertain. This CDR3 has 14 residues. V lost 6 bases and J lost 3, with 14 bases in between. CDR1 and CDR2 (germline): MNHEY, SMNVEV (reference sequence).

The CDR3 loop is CASSQDKGTSQPQHF. The CDR3 DNA reads as TGCGCCAGCAGCCAAGATAAGGGCACCAGTCAGCCCCAGCATTTT. The V call is TRBV4-1, the J call TRBJ1-5, with unresolved D. The CDR3 covers 15 residues. Trimming shortened V by 0 bases and J by 6 bases, and 12 bases separated the two germline ends. Germline lookup yields CDR1 MGHRA and CDR2 YSYEKL.

The V call is TRBV6-5, the J call TRBJ2-7, with unresolved D. The CDR3 covers 13 residues. Per germline, CDR1 MNHEY and CDR2 SVGAGI. The V gene lost 6 bases and the J gene lost 2 bases, with 11 bases spanning the gap. CDR3: CASRVGGAYEQYF. The CDR3 DNA sequence: TGTGCCAGCAGGGTGGGTGGGGCCTACGAGCAGTACTTC.

The chain recombines TRBV10-1 with TRBJ1-6; D not certain. This CDR3 is 14 amino acids long. V was shortened by 5 bases and J by 7 bases, with 12 bases between the two germline ends. The germline CDR1 and CDR2 sequences are WNHNN and SYGVQD (reference sequence). The CDR3 protein is CASSSESSNSPLHF. CDR3 nucleotide sequence: TGCGCCAGCAGTTCGGAAAGTTCCAATTCACCCCTCCACTTT.

The gene calls are TRBV28 and TRBJ2-4, with TRBD2 identical over 7 bases. Per the germline V gene, CDR1 is MDHEN and CDR2 is SYDVKM. V trimming: 5 bases; J trimming: 6 bases; junction bases outside the gene matches: 7. The length of the CDR3 is 14 residues. The CDR3 is CASSGQGGTNIQYF. The DNA for the CDR3 is TGTGCCAGCAGTGGCCAGGGAGGGACAAACATTCAGTACTTC.

The chain joins TRBV5-4 to TRBJ2-5, with 7 bases aligning to TRBD2. This CDR3 is built from 14 residues. V lost 0 bases and J lost 5; bases outside the gene matches: 4. Germline assignment: CDR1 SGHNT and CDR2 YYREEE (reference sequence). The CDR3 DNA is TGTGCCAGCAGCTTGGCGGCTAGCGGTGAGACCCAGTACTTC. It specifies CASSLAASGETQYF.

The chain has TRBV10-1 and TRBJ2-2; 7 bases line up with TRBD1. The germline CDR1 and CDR2 sequences are WNHNN and SYGVQD (reference sequence). The junction had 3 bases not matched to a gene; V was cut back by 8 bases and J by 0 bases. There are 14 residues in the CDR3. The CDR3 coding sequence is TGCGCCAGCCGACAGGGAACGAACACCGGGGAGCTGTTTTTT. This encodes CASRQGTNTGELFF.

This clone has only one observation. The V gene is TRBV5-4, the J gene TRBJ1-1, with D possibly matching TRBD1 (5 bases). V was clipped by 4 bases and J by 5 bases, with 18 bases between them. Germline V CDR1 and CDR2: SGHNT, YYREEE (reference sequence). CDR3 length: 15 amino acids. The CDR3: CASSARDLGSTEAFF. For the CDR3, the DNA is TGTGCCAGCAGCGCTAGGGACCTCGGCTCTACTGAAGCTTTCTTT.

This clone was seen once. V is TRBV7-3 and J is TRBJ2-3; a possible D gene is TRBD2 (6 bases). Trimming took 2 bases from V and 4 from J, leaving 10 bases between them. This CDR3 has 14 residues. Germline V gene lookup returns CDR1 SGHTA and CDR2 FQGTGA. The CDR3 reads CASSLRASADTQYF. CDR3 coding DNA: TGTGCCAGCAGCTTACGGGCTAGCGCAGATACGCAGTATTTT.

The CDR3 DNA follows: TGTGCCTGGATTCCGGGACAGGGGGCAGGAATTGAGCAGTTCTTC. Its protein is CAWIPGQGAGIEQFF. The chain is built from TRBV30 and TRBJ2-1; 12 bases are shared with TRBD1. The CDR3 is 15 residues long. Germline V gene sequence: CDR1 GTSNPN, CDR2 SVGIG (reference sequence). The junction had 10 bases not matched to a gene; V was cut back by 4 bases and J by 9 bases.

There are a few counts of this clone. This chain uses TRBV29-1 with TRBJ2-1; either TRBD1 or TRBD2 may fit D (5 bases each). CDR3 length equals 10 residues. The V and J ends lost 8 bases and 6 bases respectively, with 8 bases between them. From germline, CDR1 is SQVTM and CDR2 ANQGSEA. The CDR3 sequence: CSSGGNEQFF. The CDR3 DNA sequence: TGCAGCTCTGGGGGCAATGAGCAGTTCTTC.

The chain combines TRBV28 with TRBJ2-7; D is undetermined. The CDR3 contains 12 residues. Between the trimmed V and J ends, which lost 4 bases and 0 bases, there was a span of 4 bases. The germline V gene has CDR1 MDHEN and CDR2 SYDVKM. The CDR3 sequence is CASSWSSYEQYF. The DNA for the CDR3 is TGTGCCAGCAGTTGGAGCTCCTACGAGCAGTACTTC.

The gene calls are TRBV28 and TRBJ2-6; 13 bases agree with TRBD2. Germline-derived CDR1 and CDR2 are MDHEN and SYDVKM. The junction had 6 bases not matched to a gene; V was cut back by 6 bases and J by 1 base. The CDR3 length is 18 residues. As DNA, the CDR3 is TGTGCCAGCAGGAAAACTAGCGGGAGGGTGTCTGGGGCCAACGTCCTGACTTTC. This encodes CASRKTSGRVSGANVLTF.

The chain couples TRBV5-1 to TRBJ1-6, with a weak D call TRBD1 (5 bases). The V gene lost 4 bases and the J gene lost 8 bases, with 16 bases spanning the gap. Germline V CDR1 and CDR2: SGHRS, YFSETQ. The CDR3 covers 15 residues. CDR3 coding DNA: TGCGCCAGCAGCCCGGACGGGGCTCCAGATTCACCCCTCCACTTT. Protein: CASSPDGAPDSPLHF.

The J gene is TRBJ1-4, the V gene TRBV30, with D possibly TRBD1 on 6 matching bases. CDR1 is GTSNPN and CDR2 is SVGIG in the germline V gene (reference sequence). Deletions cut 6 bases from V and 6 bases from J, with 17 bases between. The CDR3 is 14 amino acids. CDR3 sequence reads: CACRSRDKHEKLFF. The CDR3 DNA reads TGTGCCTGTCGTAGCCGGGACAAACATGAAAAACTGTTTTTT.

The chain combines TRBV9 with TRBJ2-5, with TRBD2 matching 14 bases. The germline gives CDR1 SGDLS, CDR2 YYNGEE. The CDR3 length is 18 residues. J gave up 5 bases and V 3 bases, and 12 bases lay outside the gene matches. The CDR3 here is CASSALKGLAGADETQYF. Written as DNA, the CDR3 is TGTGCCAGCAGCGCTTTAAAGGGACTAGCGGGAGCGGATGAGACCCAGTACTTC. The full variable domain, in which reference TRBV9 and TRBJ2-5 provide the parts outside the CDR3, is DSGVTQTPKHLITATGQRVTLRCSPRSGDLSVYWYQQSLDQGLQFLIQYYNGEERAKGNILERFSAQQFPDLHSELNLSSLELGDSALYFCASSALKGLAGADETQYFGPGTRLLVL.

DNA of the CDR3: TGTGCCAGCAGCAAAGGGGAAGGGGGGACCACTGAAGCTTTCTTT. Protein product: CASSKGEGGTTEAFF. The genes are TRBV21-1 and TRBJ1-1. TRBV21-1 is labeled a pseudogene. There are 15 residues in the CDR3.

V is TRBV6-1 and J is TRBJ1-4; TRBD1 might be the D (5 bases). There are 15 residues in the CDR3. Germline V gene data show CDR1 as MNHNS and CDR2 as SASEGT. Trimming stripped 6 bases from V and 6 bases from J, with 17 bases between. The CDR3 DNA is TGTGCCAGCAGACAGACCAGGGAAAGGCATGAAAAACTGTTTTTT. Protein product: CASRQTRERHEKLFF.